This TCR beta chain was identified during a study of brain T cells in children with intractable seizures. Findings of the study overall: HCMV serostatus was not known, and viral specificity came from CDR3 similarity only.

Germline loops: CDR1 SEHNR, CDR2 FQNEAQ (reference sequence). V was shortened by 3 bases and J by 9 bases, with 12 bases between the two germline ends. The CDR3 has 13 residues. In the case of this clone: Its specificity is not known.

This table comes from immunoSEQ multiplex PCR, and its TCRdb copy is limited to in-frame clones, with some not included. Here the sample spans about 340,000 clones, approximately 93% being singletons. As to time point: blood from clinic visit 5 months post-surgery; TSC patient then seizure free. Surgery cases with the highest brain T cell transcript signatures were chosen for sequencing. Pre-surgery treatment included at least one anti-epileptic drug. The sequenced sample was peripheral blood, obtained approximately 5 months after surgery. The source is a boy under three years old with tuberous sclerosis and intractable seizures. V gene TRBV7-9 combines with J gene TRBJ2-1, with TRBD2 as a possible D gene (5 bases). CDR3 nucleotide sequence: TGTGCCAGCAGCTTTGAGGGTACGAGTGAGCAGTTCTTC. This sequence encodes CASSFEGTSEQFF.